This entry describes one T cell receptor (beta chain). Its antigen is as yet unknown. The PCR used 60 Vbeta and 13 Jbeta primers. This table comes from immunoSEQ multiplex PCR, and its TCRdb copy is limited to in-frame clones, with some not included. Of fewer than 180,000 clones listed, about 60% are singletons. These data belong to a study of cytomegalovirus exposure and HLA in healthy donors. General study findings and limits: Association of a missense DCLRE1C variant with TCR beta V- and J-gene trimming was reported in a later analysis.

CDR1 and CDR2 (germline): LGHNA, YSLEER. Trimming at V came to 1 base and at J to 4 bases, leaving 5 bases not matched to a gene. The CDR3 is 15 amino acids. The receptor's source is a woman aged 55 to 70 in good health and CMV-seropositive. The chain uses TRBV4-3 and TRBJ2-3; 7 bases agree with TRBD2. Sequenced: PBMCs. The CDR3 nucleotides read TGCGCCAGCAGCCAAGGCGGAGGGAGGGCAGATACGCAGTATTTT. This translates into CASSQGGGRADTQYF.